Presented here are 20 T cell receptor beta chains from one specimen sequenced in a study of T-cell reconstitution after alpha-beta-depleted transplantation in children. The TCRbeta library was prepared with unique molecular identifiers. TCRdb ran MiXCR on the PCR reads and lists one entry per CDR3 protein. The data contain over 70,000 distinct CDR3 sequences, 12% of them singletons. The source was PBMCs from the stem cell graft donor, collected from the stem cell graft. The receptors were sampled from a human donor who donated a stem cell graft to a child with inherited bone marrow failure.

This clonotype was seen at least ten times. J is TRBJ1-4 and V is TRBV14; D ambiguous. There are 12 residues in the CDR3. Germline CDR1 and CDR2: SGHDN and FVKESK. The V end was cut by 1 base, the J end by 10 bases, with 7 bases between. CDR3: CASSQVAGKLFF. Here the CDR3 DNA reads TGTGCCAGCAGCCAAGTCGCAGGAAAACTGTTTTTT.

At least ten counts were recorded for this clonotype. The chain is built from TRBV11-3 and TRBJ2-1; 9 bases match TRBD1. Germline trimming cut 5 bases from V and 0 bases from J; bases unmatched to any gene: 2. CDR3 length: 15 amino acids. CDR1 and CDR2 (germline): SGHNT, YENEEA. CDR3 loop: CASSPGQGSYNEQFF. The CDR3, as DNA: TGTGCCAGCAGCCCGGGACAGGGCTCCTACAATGAGCAGTTCTTC.

The sample holds many counts of this clonotype. This sequence joins TRBV7-9 and TRBJ2-3; D is perhaps TRBD1 (6 bases). V dropped 0 bases and J dropped 2 bases, with 12 bases sitting between them. The CDR3 is 16 residues long. The germline V gene has CDR1 SEHNR and CDR2 FQNEAQ (reference sequence). The CDR3 sequence is CASSLAGGQITDTQYF. The CDR3 DNA sequence: TGTGCCAGCAGCTTAGCTGGCGGACAGATCACAGATACGCAGTATTTT.

This clonotype was picked up many times. V gene TRBV7-9 combines with J gene TRBJ2-3; D gene uncertain. The germline V and J ends were trimmed by 6 bases and 0 bases, with 7 bases remaining between them. The germline gives CDR1 SEHNR, CDR2 FQNEAQ (reference sequence). The CDR3 contains 13 residues. Written as DNA, the CDR3 is TGTGCCAGCAGGAATTACAGCACAGATACGCAGTATTTT. Protein product: CASRNYSTDTQYF.

This clonotype was picked up many times. This chain joins TRBV14 and TRBJ2-1; D might be TRBD2 (6 bases). The CDR3 length is 16 residues. V gave up 5 bases and J gave up 2 bases, with 16 bases separating them. Germline-derived CDR1 and CDR2 are SGHDN and FVKESK. The CDR3 DNA reads TGTGCCAGCAGCTTACCCCTAGCGCCCCCCTACAATGAGCAGTTCTTC. It yields the protein CASSLPLAPPYNEQFF.

There are many counts of this clonotype. J is TRBJ1-1 and V is TRBV7-2; 11 bases are shared with TRBD1. This CDR3 has 16 amino acids. The V segment lost 3 bases and the J segment 4 bases; nucleotides outside the gene matches: 7. From germline, CDR1 is SGHTA and CDR2 FQGNSA. The CDR3 DNA follows: TGTGCCAGCAGCTTTACCGGGACAGGGGGGGGCACTGAAGCTTTCTTT. Amino acids: CASSFTGTGGGTEAFF.

In its sample, this clonotype was seen many times. The rearrangement links TRBV9 to TRBJ2-7; 11 bases are a match to TRBD1. Germline CDR1 SGDLS, CDR2 YYNGEE. J gave up 3 bases and V 0 bases, and 5 bases lay outside the gene matches. This CDR3 has 16 amino acids. The CDR3 nucleotides read TGTGCCAGCAGCGTAGGGGCCGGGACAGGGGGCTACGAGCAGTACTTC. Translating gives CASSVGAGTGGYEQYF.

This clonotype was counted at least ten times. V gene TRBV20-1 combines with J gene TRBJ2-3; TRBD1 aligns across 10 bases. The length of the CDR3 is 15 residues. CDR1 and CDR2 from the germline V gene are DFQATT and SNEGSKA (reference sequence). V lost 3 bases, J lost 3 bases, and 6 bases stayed unmatched. The CDR3 spells CSASGWDRGTDTQYF. Written as DNA, the CDR3 is TGCAGTGCTAGTGGATGGGACAGGGGTACAGATACGCAGTATTTT.

This clonotype was counted many times. The V gene is TRBV12-3 or TRBV12-4, the J gene TRBJ2-3, with TRBD1 as a possible D gene (6 bases). The CDR3 totals 12 residues. Trimming took 6 bases from V and 4 from J, leaving 8 bases between them. CDR3: CASSAGADTQYF. The CDR3 DNA follows: TGTGCCAGCAGCGCAGGGGCAGATACGCAGTATTTT.

This clonotype was counted many times. This chain links TRBV18 with TRBJ1-6; tentative D call: TRBD1 (5 bases). The CDR3 covers 21 residues. Germline V gene lookup returns CDR1 KGHSH and CDR2 LQKENI. V lost 2 bases, J lost 8 bases, and 31 bases lay in between. CDR3 sequence reads: CASSPGLLGGHRTWWDSPLHF. DNA of the CDR3: TGTGCCAGCTCACCAGGGCTTTTGGGAGGACACCGGACCTGGTGGGATTCACCCCTCCACTTT.

This clonotype was detected ten times or more. This rearrangement joins TRBV27 to TRBJ1-5; D unresolved. Trimming took off 4 bases at V and 2 bases at J, with 9 bases between the two ends. CDR1 MNHEY and CDR2 SMNVEV come from the germline V gene (reference sequence). CDR3 size: 14 residues. CDR3 protein: CASSYRAGNQPQHF. CDR3 nucleotides: TGTGCCAGCAGTTACAGAGCAGGCAATCAGCCCCAGCATTTT.

The sample holds many counts of this clonotype. Here the CDR3 reads CASSVDGSYEQYF. CDR3 bases: TGTGCCAGCAGTGTGGACGGCTCCTACGAGCAGTACTTC. The chain couples TRBV27 to TRBJ2-7; the D is unclear. CDR1 and CDR2 from the germline V gene are MNHEY and SMNVEV (reference sequence). Trimming left V 5 bases short and J 0 bases short, with 8 bases between. The CDR3 contains 13 residues.

This clonotype was recorded at least ten times. The chain joins TRBV10-3 to TRBJ2-5; D remains ambiguous. The CDR3 sequence is 12 residues long. V was shortened by 8 bases and J by 1 base, with 8 bases between the two germline ends. Germline V lookup: CDR1 ENHRY, CDR2 SYGVKD. CDR3 amino acids: CAIGGFQETQYF. Here the CDR3 DNA reads TGTGCCATCGGTGGGTTCCAAGAGACCCAGTACTTC.

This clonotype was observed at least ten times. V and J are TRBV12-3 or TRBV12-4 and TRBJ1-6; perhaps TRBD1 as D (5 bases). The germline V and J ends were trimmed by 7 bases and 9 bases, with 13 bases remaining between them. The CDR3 is made up of 13 amino acids. The CDR3 here is CASTSDIGSPLHF. In DNA form, the CDR3 reads TGTGCCAGCACCTCGGACATCGGTTCACCCCTCCACTTT.

This clonotype appeared a few times. The chain has TRBV4-2 and TRBJ2-5; a possible D gene is TRBD2 (6 bases). This CDR3 contains 17 residues. The V gene lost 0 bases and the J gene lost 5 bases, with 19 bases spanning the gap. Germline values: CDR1 LGHNA, CDR2 YNFKEQ. In nucleotides, the CDR3 is TGTGCCAGCAGCCAAGAGGTGCCTGTAGGCGGGGCGGAGACCCAGTACTTC. Encoded protein: CASSQEVPVGGAETQYF.

The V and J genes are TRBV7-3 and TRBJ2-3; D ambiguous. The CDR3 runs 14 residues. CDR1 is SGHTA and CDR2 is FQGTGA in the germline V gene. V was cut by 5 bases and J by 6 bases, with 15 bases left in between. The chain's CDR3 is CASSLLMGGDTQYF. Written as DNA, the CDR3 is TGTGCCAGCAGCCTACTTATGGGTGGGGATACGCAGTATTTT.

This clonotype has ten or more counts. The junction departs from the called germline gene at one end, perhaps through a read error. The J gene is TRBJ2-1, the V gene TRBV2; D gene uncertain. The germline V gene has CDR1 SNHLY and CDR2 FYNNEI. The CDR3 loop spans 14 amino acids. Here the CDR3 DNA reads TGTGCTAGCAGTGAAGATACAGCCAAGAATGAGCAGTTCTTC. Translation gives CASSEDTAKNEQFF.

This clonotype was detected ten times or more. This rearrangement joins TRBV7-9 to TRBJ1-2; D might be TRBD1 (6 bases). Germline CDR1 SEHNR, CDR2 FQNEAQ (reference sequence). The V end was cut by 5 bases, the J end by 2 bases, with 12 bases between. This CDR3 spans 14 amino acids. In DNA form, the CDR3 reads TGTGCCAGCAGCCCCCGGACAGAAAACTATGGCTACACCTTC. Its translation: CASSPRTENYGYTF.

This clonotype has a count of ten or more. The chain has TRBV4-2 and TRBJ2-7, with a possible D match to TRBD2 (6 bases). Between the trimmed V and J ends, which lost 0 bases and 2 bases, there was a span of 11 bases. Per germline, CDR1 LGHNA and CDR2 YNFKEQ. The CDR3 consists of 15 residues. CDR3 residues: CASSQDFGSPYEQYF. The CDR3 coding sequence is TGTGCCAGCAGCCAAGATTTCGGGAGCCCCTACGAGCAGTACTTC.

This clonotype was found many times. V usage is TRBV6-2 or TRBV6-3 and J usage is TRBJ1-2; perhaps TRBD1 as D (5 bases). Germline CDR1 reads MNHEY; CDR2 reads SVGEGT. The CDR3 covers 14 residues. V shed 6 bases and J shed 4 bases, with 15 bases lying between them. This CDR3 is CASRSTASGYGYTF. The DNA for the CDR3 is TGTGCCAGCAGATCGACAGCCTCGGGCTATGGCTACACCTTC.